This TCR beta chain is drawn from a study of response to subunit inactivated influenza vaccine. Germline CDR1 and CDR2: LGHNA and YNFKEQ. This CDR3 is 15 amino acids long. The V segment lost 0 bases and the J segment 2 bases; nucleotides outside the gene matches: 4. This clonotype showed up many times. TCRdb analysed the RT-PCR reads with MiXCR anew, one entry per CDR3 protein. The sample has roughly 620,000 distinct CDR3 sequences, over 9% seen once. These data also formed part of another study, on T cells expressing NK-cell markers. From that report: 5'RACE template switching with UMIs produced the TCR beta cDNA. The study drew TCR beta repertoires from sorted CD3+CD56+NKG2C+, CD3+CD56+NKG2C- and CD3+CD56-NKG2C+ T cells. Most of the eight sequenced donors were HCMV-seropositive; one was seronegative. In a group of about 6 donors, dominant NKG2C+ clonotypes represented roughly 1.0-7.0% of CD8+ T cells. In a handful of donors, these clonotypes also led the CD3+CD56-NKG2C+ fraction.

The sequence was collected from a man aged 45-65 years who received an inactivated influenza vaccine. The V gene is TRBV4-2, the J gene TRBJ2-7; 7 nucleotides match TRBD1. The material was PBMCs from blood, obtained on the day of vaccination. The CDR3 reads CASSQEDRAAYEQYF. The CDR3 nucleotides are TGTGCCAGCAGCCAAGAAGACAGGGCGGCCTACGAGCAGTACTTC.